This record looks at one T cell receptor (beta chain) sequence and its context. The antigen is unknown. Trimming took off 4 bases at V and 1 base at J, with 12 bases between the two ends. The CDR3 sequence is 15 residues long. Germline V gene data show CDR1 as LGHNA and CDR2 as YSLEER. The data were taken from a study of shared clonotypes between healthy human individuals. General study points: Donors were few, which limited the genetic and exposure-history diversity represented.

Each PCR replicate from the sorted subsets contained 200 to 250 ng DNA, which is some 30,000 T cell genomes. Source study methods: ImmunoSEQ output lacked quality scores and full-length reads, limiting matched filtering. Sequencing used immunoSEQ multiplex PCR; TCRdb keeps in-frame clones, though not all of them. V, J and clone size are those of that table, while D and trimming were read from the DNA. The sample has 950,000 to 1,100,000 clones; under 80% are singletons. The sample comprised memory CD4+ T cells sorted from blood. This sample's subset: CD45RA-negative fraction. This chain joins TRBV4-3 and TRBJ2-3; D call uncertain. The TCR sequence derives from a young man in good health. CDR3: CASSLGEGGTDTQYF. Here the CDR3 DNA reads TGCGCCAGCAGCCTTGGGGAAGGCGGCACAGATACGCAGTATTTT.